This TCR beta chain was captured in a study of response to subunit inactivated influenza vaccine. Study results and limitations: Authors suggested each seasonal influenza vaccination recruits few new T cells.

Trimming pared 0 bases from V and 7 bases from J, leaving 16 bases between. Germline V gives CDR1 SGHRS, CDR2 YFSETQ. The CDR3 length is 15 residues. Each CDR3 protein is one row after TCRdb ran MiXCR on the RT-PCR reads. This repertoire shows about 530,000 distinct CDR3 sequences, 12% found once; its top ten account for approximately 10%. As regards this clonotype: Its cognate antigen is unknown.

The source material was PBMCs from blood, sampled on the day of vaccination. The sequence derives from a man aged 50 to 60 who received an inactivated influenza vaccine. The chain employs TRBV5-1 and TRBJ2-5; D unresolved. In DNA, the CDR3 is TGCGCCAGCAGCTTGGTGCGTCGCTCTCTGGGGACCCAGTACTTC. This gives the protein CASSLVRRSLGTQYF.